The 5 T cell receptor beta chains in this list originate from one sample, sequenced in a study of response to subunit inactivated influenza vaccine. TCRdb redid the calling of the RT-PCR reads with MiXCR, one entry per CDR3 protein. The table has about 520,000 distinct CDR3 sequences, less than 7.5% seen once; the top ten hold roughly 13%. Sequencing used PBMCs from blood, obtained 23 to 25 months after vaccination. The receptors stem from a man between 50 and 75 years old who received an inactivated influenza vaccine.

This clonotype was seen ten or more times. The chain joins TRBV5-8 to TRBJ2-1, with TRBD2 identical over 7 bases. CDR3 length equals 17 residues. The ends lost 3 bases at V and 5 bases at J; junction bases unmatched: 14. The germline gives CDR1 SGHTS, CDR2 YDEGEE. The chain's CDR3 is CASSSGGPTKINNEQFF. The CDR3, as DNA: TGTGCCAGCAGCTCGGGAGGTCCCACAAAGATCAACAATGAGCAGTTCTTC.

The J gene is TRBJ2-1, the V gene TRBV5-5; 9 bases agree with TRBD1. This CDR3 is 16 amino acids long. J lost 4 bases, V lost 6 bases, and 11 bases had no gene match. Germline CDR1 and CDR2: SGHKS and YYEKEE (reference sequence). The CDR3 protein is CASTIQGQGFYNEQFF. CDR3 bases: TGTGCCAGCACCATCCAGGGACAGGGTTTTTACAATGAGCAGTTCTTC. Variable domain in full (rest from reference TRBV5-5 and TRBJ2-1): DAGVTQSPTHLIKTRGQQVTLRCSPISGHKSVSWYQQVLGQGPQFIFQYYEKEERGRGNFPDRFSARQFPNYSSELNVNALLLGDSALYLCASTIQGQGFYNEQFFGPGTRLTVL.

This chain uses TRBV24-1 with TRBJ2-2; D is unresolved. The CDR3 is 18 amino acids. Between the trimmed V and J ends, which lost 3 bases and 0 bases, there was a span of 16 bases. Germline-derived CDR1 and CDR2 are KGHDR and SFDVKD. CDR3 bases: TGTGCCACCAGTGATCTCAGGAGTGACACCACGAACACCGGGGAGCTGTTTTTT. Protein product: CATSDLRSDTTNTGELFF.

This clonotype occurred a few times. The chain has TRBV5-1 and TRBJ2-2, with a possible D match to TRBD2 (5 bases). CDR1 and CDR2 from the germline V gene are SGHRS and YFSETQ. V lost 0 bases to trimming and J lost 7 bases, with 13 bases between them. CDR3 length: 15 residues. This CDR3 reads CASSLGGGGSGELFF. In nucleotides, the CDR3 is TGCGCCAGCAGCTTGGGAGGCGGAGGAAGCGGGGAGCTGTTTTTT.

This clonotype was picked up many times. This chain uses TRBV5-1 with TRBJ1-1, with a possible D match to TRBD1 (5 bases). V lost 1 base and J lost 5, with 12 bases in between. The CDR3 consists of 14 residues. CDR1 and CDR2 (germline): SGHRS, YFSETQ. This CDR3 reads CASSLSGGGTEAFF. Here the CDR3 DNA reads TGCGCCAGCAGCTTGAGTGGGGGAGGGACTGAAGCTTTCTTT.